This section outlines one T cell receptor beta chain sequence together with its context. The data originate from a study of shared T cell receptors in the human thymus. Assay used: immunoSEQ multiplex PCR; TCRdb lists only in-frame clones, some missing. The sample lists about 380,000 clones, approximately 95% occurring once. The CDR3 has 16 residues. Germline CDR1 is SGHAT and CDR2 is FQNNGV. V lost 5 bases and J lost 1, with 17 bases in between. The chain has TRBV11-2 and TRBJ1-1; D ambiguous. This receptor was taken from a human donor. Sample: thymocytes. CDR3 coding DNA: TGTGCCAGCAGCCTCTGCACCCTTGGCCCGAACACTGAAGCTTTCTTT. Translated: CASSLCTLGPNTEAFF.